This record concerns one TCR beta chain sequence. The target antigen is unknown. The data are from a study of T-cell memory formation after mild COVID-19. Study information: TCR clusters were mostly confined to one donor each.

Study findings and constraints: SARS-CoV-2 specificity of second-wave clones peaking day 37 was unconfirmed. A second wave expanding day 15 to 37 was CD4+-biased; contracting clones were balanced. Pre-infection memory already had some responding clones, implying cross-reactive memory joined.

Trimming cost V 5 bases and J 7 bases, with 17 bases left between them. CDR3 length: 14 amino acids. Germline CDR1 MNHEY, CDR2 SVGAGI. TCRdb passed the 5' RACE reads through MiXCR, listing each CDR3 protein once. The sample yields fewer than 250,000 distinct CDR3 sequences, approximately 15% seen once. The receptor comes from an adult woman who had mild COVID-19 (a few samples of this study predate the infection). Cell type and time point are not known. The sample comprised PBMCs or a T cell subset sorted from them (not recorded which). The chain carries TRBV6-5 and TRBJ1-2; no reliable D call. In DNA, the CDR3 is TGTGCCAGCAGTCCTACCCCCTTAACTGGTGGCTACACCTTC. It translates to CASSPTPLTGGYTF.